Each of the 10 T cell receptor beta chains below was sequenced from the same sample in a study of cytomegalovirus exposure and HLA in healthy donors. In the PCR, 60 Vbeta and 13 Jbeta primers were used. Profiled with immunoSEQ multiplex PCR; TCRdb holds only in-frame clones, not every one. The sample has over 30,000 clones, roughly 67% seen once; the top ten hold over 9%. Sequencing used PBMCs. The receptors come from a man aged 40-50 years in good health and CMV-seropositive.

The sample holds a few counts of this clone. The gene calls are TRBV30 and TRBJ2-3, with a tentative D call TRBD1 (8 bases). V was cut by 8 bases and J by 0 bases, with 15 bases left in between. Per germline, CDR1 GTSNPN and CDR2 SVGIG (reference sequence). This CDR3 is 14 amino acids long. CDR3 loop: CAGGQGLSTDTQYF. CDR3 in DNA: TGTGCCGGTGGACAGGGACTAAGCACAGATACGCAGTATTTT.

The J gene is TRBJ2-5, the V gene TRBV6-5, with 10 bases fitting TRBD1. J gave up 3 bases and V 4 bases, and 8 bases lay outside the gene matches. The CDR3 has 16 amino acids. Germline V CDR1 and CDR2: MNHEY, SVGAGI. This CDR3 reads CASSWFGGQGKETQYF. CDR3 sequence (DNA): TGTGCCAGCAGTTGGTTTGGGGGACAGGGGAAAGAGACCCAGTACTTC.

The chain joins TRBV6-5 to TRBJ1-2, with TRBD1 matching over 7 bases. The CDR3 totals 13 residues. CDR1 is MNHEY and CDR2 is SVGAGI in the germline V gene. The V and J ends lost 5 bases and 7 bases, in that order; junction bases with no gene match: 7. The CDR3 sequence is CASSSQGGTGYTF. In DNA, the CDR3 is TGTGCCAGCAGTAGCCAGGGGGGAACTGGCTACACCTTC.

The V gene is TRBV9, the J gene TRBJ1-5; 8 bases align to TRBD1. This CDR3 has 14 amino acids. The trim removed 0 bases at V and 7 bases at J, leaving 3 bases unmatched. The germline V gene has CDR1 SGDLS and CDR2 YYNGEE. The CDR3 bases are TGTGCCAGCAGCGTAGGGACAGGGCTCCAGCCCCAGCATTTT. Its translation: CASSVGTGLQPQHF.

In this sample, this clone turned up once. The chain couples TRBV11-2 to TRBJ2-1, with D possibly being TRBD2 (6 bases). Germline V lookup: CDR1 SGHAT, CDR2 FQNNGV. Trimming removed 4 bases from V and 3 bases from J, with 19 bases in between. CDR3 size: 17 residues. CDR3 in DNA: TGTGCCAGCAGCTCCGAGGCGTGGCGGGGAGACTACAATGAGCAGTTCTTC. Amino acid sequence: CASSSEAWRGDYNEQFF.

The chain has TRBV5-6 and TRBJ1-6; maybe TRBD1 (6 bases). The CDR3 covers 15 residues. V lost 4 bases and J lost 5, with 13 bases in between. Per the germline V gene, CDR1 is SGHDT and CDR2 is YYEEEE. The CDR3 spells CASSRGTGNNSPLHF. The CDR3 DNA sequence: TGTGCCAGCAGCCGAGGAACAGGGAATAATTCACCCCTCCACTTT.

Notes on this clone: At one end, the junction sequence differs from germline, possibly due to a read error. The genes are TRBV6-5 and TRBJ2-7; the D gene is possibly TRBD1 (5 bases). This CDR3 spans 11 amino acids. CDR1 MNHEY and CDR2 SVGAGI come from the germline V gene. The CDR3 DNA is TGTGCCAGCAGTTACTCGGGCAGGGTACACTTC. Protein product: CASSYSGRVHF.

Remarks on this clone: Other DNA sequences in the sample encode the same CDR3. The chain recombines TRBV6-4 with TRBJ1-1, with D hard to call. Germline CDR1 MRHNA, CDR2 SNTAGT. Trimming stripped 2 bases from V and 5 bases from J, with 9 bases between. The CDR3 extends over 13 amino acids. CDR3 sequence (DNA): TGTGCCAGCAGTGACAGGGAGAATACTGAAGCTTTCTTT. It yields the protein CASSDRENTEAFF.

The rearrangement joins TRBV5-1 to TRBJ2-3; 8 bases are shared with TRBD2. Germline-derived CDR1 and CDR2 are SGHRS and YFSETQ. The ends lost 1 base at V and 4 bases at J; junction bases unmatched: 5. The CDR3 extends over 15 amino acids. For the CDR3, the DNA is TGCGCCAGCAGCTTGTTGTCGGGGGGGTCAGATACGCAGTATTTT. Its protein is CASSLLSGGSDTQYF.

CDR3 loop: CASSLARDTDTQYF. In nucleotides, the CDR3 is TGCGCCAGCAGCTTGGCCCGAGACACAGATACGCAGTATTTT. This chain uses TRBV5-1 with TRBJ2-3, with D unclear. The CDR3 extends over 14 amino acids. V lost 0 bases to trimming and J lost 2 bases, with 7 bases between them. CDR1 and CDR2 from the germline V gene are SGHRS and YFSETQ.